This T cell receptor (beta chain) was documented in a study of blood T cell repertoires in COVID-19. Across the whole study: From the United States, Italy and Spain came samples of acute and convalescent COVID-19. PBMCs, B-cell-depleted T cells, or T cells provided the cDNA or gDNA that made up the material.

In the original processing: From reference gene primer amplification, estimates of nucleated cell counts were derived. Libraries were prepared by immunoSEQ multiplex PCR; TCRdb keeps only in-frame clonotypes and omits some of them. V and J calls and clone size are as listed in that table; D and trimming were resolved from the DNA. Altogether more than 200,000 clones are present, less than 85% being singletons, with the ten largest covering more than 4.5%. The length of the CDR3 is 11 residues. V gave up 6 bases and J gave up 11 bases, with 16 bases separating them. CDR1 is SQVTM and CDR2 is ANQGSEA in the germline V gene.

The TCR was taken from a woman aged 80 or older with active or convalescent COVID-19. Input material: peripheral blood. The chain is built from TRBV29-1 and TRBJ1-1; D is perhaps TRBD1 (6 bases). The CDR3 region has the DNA TGCAGCGTGGCCGAGGGGGGGCCGGCTTTCTTT. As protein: CSVAEGGPAFF.